The 18 T cell receptor beta chains below were found in one sample sequenced in a study of monozygotic twins with inflammatory bowel disease (dated by TCRdb to about 2019). Library prep was done by 5' RACE. Sequencing was carried out with an Illumina HiSeq 2500. After the reads were reprocessed by TCRdb, one entry was made per CDR3 protein sequence, with no DNA. This sample's clone table shows a few hundred thousand distinct CDR3 sequences. The ten largest clones represent around 1.5% of the sample. Source material: blood. These receptors all come from a human donor with ulcerative colitis or Crohn's disease, or a healthy co-twin of an affected twin (not recorded which).

The chain has TRBV10-3 and TRBJ1-3; without DNA, the TCRdb call of TRBD1 cannot be checked. The CDR3 has 15 residues. Germline V gene lookup returns CDR1 ENHRY and CDR2 SYGVKD. The CDR3 protein is CAARSTGQAGNTIYF.

This chain joins TRBV7-9 and TRBJ2-1; TCRdb indicates TRBD1, and absent DNA this call remains unverified. Germline CDR1 and CDR2: SEHNR and FQNEAQ (reference sequence). The CDR3 length is 15 residues. The CDR3 sequence is CASSLGRTGLNEQFF.

V usage is TRBV7-6 and J usage is TRBJ1-2; TCRdb gives TRBD1 as the D gene, but with no DNA this cannot be confirmed. This CDR3 has 18 residues. CDR1 and CDR2 (germline): SGHVS, FNYEAQ. CDR3 in amino acids: CASSGQGQGYNILYGYTF.

This chain joins TRBV20-1 and TRBJ1-3; TCRdb's D gene call, TRBD1, goes unchecked for lack of DNA. CDR1 and CDR2 (germline): DFQATT, SNEGSKA (reference sequence). The CDR3 loop spans 14 amino acids. This CDR3 reads CSAAPQGVGNTIYF.

The chain employs TRBV4-1 and TRBJ2-3. There are 15 residues in the CDR3. The germline CDR1 and CDR2 sequences are MGHRA and YSYEKL. The CDR3 here is CASTSSGISTDTQYF.

V and J are TRBV7-9 and TRBJ1-1; with no DNA, the TCRdb D assignment of TRBD1 cannot be verified. There are 14 residues in the CDR3. CDR1 SEHNR and CDR2 FQNEAQ come from the germline V gene (reference sequence). CDR3: CASSLFGGNTEAFF.

J is TRBJ2-3 and V is TRBV20-1; TCRdb gives TRBD1 as the D gene, but with no DNA this cannot be confirmed. The CDR3 consists of 15 residues. Germline V gene sequence: CDR1 DFQATT, CDR2 SNEGSKA (reference sequence). CDR3 sequence reads: CSARDLDMSTDTQYF.

V is TRBV2 and J is TRBJ2-5; with no DNA, the TCRdb D assignment of TRBD1 cannot be verified. There are 14 residues in the CDR3. Germline V gene lookup returns CDR1 SNHLY and CDR2 FYNNEI. This CDR3 reads CASKGQGVQETQYF. Combining the CDR3 with reference TRBV2 and TRBJ2-5 gives the whole variable domain EPEVTQTPSHQVTQMGQEVILRCVPISNHLYFYWYRQILGQKVEFLVSFYNNEISEKSEIFDDQFSVERPDGSNFTLKIRSTKLEDSAMYFCASKGQGVQETQYFGPGTRLLVL.

This chain links TRBV5-1 with TRBJ1-3; the TCRdb call, TRBD1, lacks DNA for checking. Germline V gives CDR1 SGHRS, CDR2 YFSETQ. CDR3 length: 19 residues. The CDR3 is CASSLARSGANFSGNTIYF.

This rearrangement joins TRBV7-9 to TRBJ2-3; TCRdb lists TRBD2, though no DNA is available to test this call. Germline assignment: CDR1 SEHNR and CDR2 FQNEAQ (reference sequence). The CDR3 sequence is 14 residues long. The CDR3 here is CASAGLGSTDTQYF. The variable domain in full, completed from reference TRBV7-9 and TRBJ2-3, reads DTGVSQNPRHKITKRGQNVTFRCDPISEHNRLYWYRQTLGQGPEFLTYFQNEAQLEKSRLLSDRFSAERPKGSFSTLEIQRTEQGDSAMYLCASAGLGSTDTQYFGPGTRLTVL.

This chain joins TRBV10-3 and TRBJ2-3. CDR3 length: 18 residues. Germline V gene sequence: CDR1 ENHRY, CDR2 SYGVKD. CDR3 loop: CAISEDPESQLDTDTQYF.

The chain couples TRBV20-1 to TRBJ1-1. The CDR3 runs 13 residues. Germline assignment: CDR1 DFQATT and CDR2 SNEGSKA (reference sequence). The CDR3 region is CSANAGIHTEAFF.

This chain connects TRBV5-1 to TRBJ2-5. The CDR3 consists of 14 residues. The germline V gene has CDR1 SGHRS and CDR2 YFSETQ. The CDR3 reads CASSLDVIGETQYF.

This chain links TRBV5-4 with TRBJ1-2; the TCRdb D gene call, TRBD1, has no DNA to confirm it. The germline CDR1 and CDR2 sequences are SGHNT and YYREEE (reference sequence). This CDR3 has 17 amino acids. CDR3 amino acids: CASTSSAGRQGNYGYTF.

J is TRBJ2-5 and V is TRBV12-3 or TRBV12-4; absent DNA, TCRdb's TRBD1 call cannot be checked. The CDR3 covers 17 residues. This CDR3 is CASSPGTAILFQETQYF.

This rearrangement joins TRBV6-2 or TRBV6-3 to TRBJ2-1. This CDR3 is 12 amino acids long. The germline V gene has CDR1 MNHEY and CDR2 SVGEGT. The CDR3 sequence: CASSPTYNEQFF.

This sequence joins TRBV5-1 and TRBJ2-7; the TRBD1 assignment by TCRdb is unverifiable without DNA. The CDR3 consists of 12 residues. Looked up from germline, CDR1 is SGHRS and CDR2 is YFSETQ. The CDR3 loop is CASSLVRGEQYF.

This sequence joins TRBV12-3 or TRBV12-4 and TRBJ1-3; as DNA is missing, the TRBD1 call by TCRdb cannot be tested. The CDR3 runs 16 residues. The CDR3 here is CASSFSQGGHGNTIYF.